The 25 T cell receptor beta chains listed next were all sequenced from one sample in a study of OX40 agonist ivuxolimab in advanced cancers. Assay used: immunoSEQ multiplex PCR; TCRdb lists only in-frame clones, some missing. Of approximately 100,000 clones listed, 92% are singletons. The sequencing here drew on CD4+ or CD8+ T cells sorted from blood, taken in a trial of the OX40 agonist ivuxolimab. The source is an adult with an advanced solid tumor such as melanoma, head and neck, liver or kidney cancer.

The gene calls are TRBV5-3 and TRBJ2-5; D possibly matches TRBD1 or TRBD2 (5 bases each). Being an ORF, TRBV5-3 has a function that is uncertain. The germline V and J ends were trimmed by 4 bases and 4 bases, with 11 bases remaining between them. The CDR3 sequence is 13 residues long. The CDR3 coding sequence is TGTGCCAGAAGCCCGTGGGACGGAGAGACCCAGTACTTC. This translates into CARSPWDGETQYF.

A note on this clone: The sample has other DNA sequences that encode this CDR3 too. The V and J genes are TRBV30 and TRBJ1-3; 7 bases are a match to TRBD1. Trimming cost V 5 bases and J 9 bases; bases outside gene matches: 10. The CDR3 is made up of 13 amino acids. The germline V gene encodes CDR1 GTSNPN and CDR2 SVGIG (reference sequence). CDR3: CAWGTAGGGTIYF. CDR3 sequence (DNA): TGTGCCTGGGGGACAGCGGGGGGTGGCACCATATATTTT.

This rearrangement joins TRBV6-5 to TRBJ1-2; D possibly corresponds to TRBD1 (5 bases). The CDR3 is 12 amino acids. V lost 8 bases and J 5 bases, leaving 12 bases between the germline ends. Germline-derived CDR1 and CDR2 are MNHEY and SVGAGI. CDR3 sequence reads: CASGQGLYGYTF. The CDR3 bases are TGTGCCAGCGGTCAGGGATTGTATGGCTACACCTTC.

The chain combines TRBV5-1 with TRBJ2-5; 7 bases agree with TRBD1. Germline CDR1 SGHRS, CDR2 YFSETQ. V shed 0 bases and J 6 bases; nucleotides not matched to a gene: 8. The CDR3 runs to 15 residues. The CDR3 region is CASSLDGTAGKTQYF. Here the CDR3 DNA reads TGCGCCAGCAGCTTGGACGGGACAGCCGGGAAGACCCAGTACTTC.

The genes are TRBV5-5 and TRBJ2-7; 9 positions match TRBD1. This CDR3 comprises 14 residues. V was clipped by 4 bases and J by 2 bases; unmatched bases: 4. The germline gives CDR1 SGHKS, CDR2 YYEKEE (reference sequence). The CDR3 DNA is TGTGCCAGCAGCCCCAGGACAGGGGCCTACGAGCAGTACTTC. Translated: CASSPRTGAYEQYF. The full variable domain, completed using reference TRBV5-5 and TRBJ2-7, is DAGVTQSPTHLIKTRGQQVTLRCSPISGHKSVSWYQQVLGQGPQFIFQYYEKEERGRGNFPDRFSARQFPNYSSELNVNALLLGDSALYLCASSPRTGAYEQYFGPGTRLTVT.

The chain recombines TRBV5-5 with TRBJ2-3; TRBD2 aligns across 7 bases. This CDR3 has 14 amino acids. Germline V lookup: CDR1 SGHKS, CDR2 YYEKEE (reference sequence). V lost 4 bases and J lost 1; bases outside the gene matches: 3. The CDR3 DNA is TGTGCCAGCAGCCCTACTAGCGGCACAGATACGCAGTATTTT. This codes for CASSPTSGTDTQYF.

The chain links TRBV19 to TRBJ2-3; D perhaps matches TRBD1 (6 bases). Deletions cut 6 bases from V and 0 bases from J, with 25 bases between. The germline V gene has CDR1 LNHDA and CDR2 SQIVND (reference sequence). The CDR3 contains 19 residues. The CDR3 sequence is CASRGITGSFTTSTDTQYF. CDR3 coding DNA: TGTGCCAGTAGGGGTATTACAGGGTCGTTCACTACTAGCACAGATACGCAGTATTTT.

The gene calls are TRBV6-5 and TRBJ1-4; D gene ambiguous. The germline V and J ends were trimmed by 7 bases and 10 bases, with 13 bases remaining between them. The CDR3 has 12 residues. Germline V CDR1 and CDR2: MNHEY, SVGAGI. The CDR3 DNA reads TGTGCCAGCACTGACACCGCCGGAAAACTGTTTTTT. It is translated as CASTDTAGKLFF.

The chain carries TRBV6-1 and TRBJ2-1, with 10 positions matching TRBD1. Unmatched junction bases numbered 7, after V lost 5 bases and J lost 6 bases. CDR1 and CDR2 from the germline V gene are MNHNS and SASEGT. CDR3 length equals 15 residues. The CDR3 DNA follows: TGTGCCAGCAGTCTCCAGGGACAGGGGATCAATGAGCAGTTCTTC. Translated, it gives CASSLQGQGINEQFF.

The chain uses TRBV14 and TRBJ2-1, with D tentatively TRBD2 (5 bases). The CDR3 length is 17 residues. The germline CDR1 and CDR2 sequences are SGHDN and FVKESK. The germline V and J ends were trimmed by 1 base and 7 bases, with 20 bases remaining between them. This CDR3 is CASSQVRVLRSGNEQFF. CDR3 DNA sequence: TGTGCCAGCAGCCAAGTTCGAGTTTTGAGGTCGGGGAATGAGCAGTTCTTC.

The chain recombines TRBV9 with TRBJ1-2, with 8 positions matching TRBD1. V gave up 4 bases and J gave up 4 bases; unmatched junction bases: 6. The germline V gene encodes CDR1 SGDLS and CDR2 YYNGEE. The CDR3 has 14 amino acids. The CDR3 loop is CASSTGTGLYGYTF. The CDR3 DNA reads as TGTGCCAGCAGCACCGGGACAGGACTCTATGGCTACACCTTC.

The rearrangement links TRBV18 to TRBJ2-3; no reliable D call. Germline loops: CDR1 KGHSH, CDR2 LQKENI. V lost 2 bases to trimming and J lost 0 bases, with 9 bases between them. The CDR3 contains 15 residues. CDR3 amino acids: CASSPSVDSTDTQYF. The DNA of the CDR3 is TGTGCCAGCTCACCATCAGTCGACAGCACAGATACGCAGTATTTT.

This clone was observed once. This rearrangement joins TRBV30 to TRBJ2-7; TRBD2 matches at 11 bases. Germline V CDR1 and CDR2: GTSNPN, SVGIG (reference sequence). The CDR3 has 12 amino acids. V was pared by 6 bases and J by 5 bases, with 3 bases of the junction left unmatched. CDR3 bases: TGTGCCTGCGGGACTAGCGGCAACGAGCAGTACTTC. This sequence encodes CACGTSGNEQYF.

The V call is TRBV6-5, the J call TRBJ1-5; no clear D gene. The ends were cut back, 6 bases at V and 5 bases at J, with 8 bases in the middle. The CDR3 loop spans 12 amino acids. The germline V gene encodes CDR1 MNHEY and CDR2 SVGAGI. As DNA, the CDR3 is TGTGCCAGCAGAAACCCCGATCAGCCCCAGCATTTT. Its protein product is CASRNPDQPQHF.

CDR3 residues: CSVGQDYGYTF. CDR3 in DNA: TGCAGCGTTGGACAGGACTATGGCTACACCTTC. This rearrangement joins TRBV29-1 to TRBJ1-2, with D tentatively TRBD1 (6 bases). Germline V CDR1 and CDR2: SQVTM, ANQGSEA. The CDR3 extends over 11 amino acids. The ends were cut back, 4 bases at V and 3 bases at J, with 6 bases in the middle.

V and J are TRBV6-4 and TRBJ2-3; 8 nucleotides line up with TRBD2. V trimming: 5 bases; J trimming: 4 bases; junction bases outside the gene matches: 8. Germline V gene data show CDR1 as MRHNA and CDR2 as SNTAGT. The CDR3 sequence is 15 residues long. The CDR3 here is CASSHTAGAPDTQYF. Written as DNA, the CDR3 is TGTGCCAGCAGTCATACAGCGGGGGCCCCAGATACGCAGTATTTT.

J is TRBJ2-5 and V is TRBV9, with D tentatively TRBD2 (7 bases). Looked up from germline, CDR1 is SGDLS and CDR2 is YYNGEE. Deletions cut 0 bases from V and 2 bases from J, with 11 bases between. The CDR3 contains 15 residues. Written as DNA, the CDR3 is TGTGCCAGCAGCGTAGTGGGAGGGGGGCAAGAGACCCAGTACTTC. Residues: CASSVVGGGQETQYF.

This chain uses TRBV6-1 with TRBJ2-5; D possibly matches TRBD1 or TRBD2 (5 bases each). CDR1 is MNHNS, CDR2 SASEGT, per germline. V lost 1 base and J lost 13, with 13 bases in between. This CDR3 spans 12 amino acids. CDR3 sequence: CASSEVGTVVYF. The DNA for the CDR3 is TGTGCCAGCAGTGAAGTGGGGACGGTAGTGTACTTC.

The rearrangement uses TRBV2 and TRBJ2-3; 10 bases are a match to TRBD1. The CDR3 spans 17 residues. V dropped 6 bases and J dropped 6; count of bases not matched to a gene: 15. Germline lookup yields CDR1 SNHLY and CDR2 FYNNEI. CDR3: CASSVNGRTGGMDTQYF. In DNA form, the CDR3 reads TGTGCCAGCAGCGTCAACGGCCGGACAGGGGGTATGGATACGCAGTATTTT.

This clone was detected a few times. The chain uses TRBV25-1 and TRBJ2-1, with TRBD1 matching 10 bases. V lost 2 bases to trimming and J lost 5 bases; unmatched junction nucleotides: 9. Per the germline V gene, CDR1 is MGHDK and CDR2 is SYGVNS. The CDR3 extends over 17 amino acids. Here the CDR3 DNA reads TGTGCCAGCAGTGAAAGGGTAGGGACAGGGGAAAACAATGAGCAGTTCTTC. It translates to CASSERVGTGENNEQFF.

The V and J genes are TRBV5-1 and TRBJ2-7; perhaps TRBD2 as D (5 bases). CDR1 is SGHRS and CDR2 is YFSETQ in the germline V gene. Trimming removed 0 bases at V and 0 bases at J, with 7 bases between. The CDR3 totals 14 residues. Here the CDR3 DNA reads TGCGCCAGCAGCTTGGCGGGAACCTCCTACGAGCAGTACTTC. Translation: CASSLAGTSYEQYF.

The rearrangement links TRBV28 to TRBJ1-5; D might be TRBD1 (5 bases). Deletions cut 10 bases from V and 7 bases from J, with 17 bases between. The length of the CDR3 is 13 residues. Germline CDR1 and CDR2: MDHEN and SYDVKM. CDR3 sequence (DNA): TGTGCCACCAGATGGATGGGGGGGCAGCCCCAGCATTTT. Protein sequence: CATRWMGGQPQHF.

J is TRBJ2-1 and V is TRBV19; perhaps TRBD2 as D (5 bases). Germline CDR1 reads LNHDA; CDR2 reads SQIVND (reference sequence). There are 13 residues in the CDR3. V was clipped by 1 base and J by 6 bases, with 7 bases between them. The CDR3: CASSIVGSNEQFF. Here the CDR3 DNA reads TGTGCCAGTAGTATAGTGGGGAGCAATGAGCAGTTCTTC.

The chain joins TRBV9 to TRBJ1-5; D remains ambiguous. The CDR3 is 14 residues long. With 3 bases removed from V and 0 bases from J, the gap between germline ends came to 7 bases. Per the germline V gene, CDR1 is SGDLS and CDR2 is YYNGEE. CDR3 nucleotide sequence: TGTGCCAGCAGCGCGGGTTATAGCAATCAGCCCCAGCATTTT. Its protein is CASSAGYSNQPQHF.

This chain joins TRBV10-1 and TRBJ2-3, with 7 nucleotides matching TRBD1. This CDR3 comprises 15 residues. From germline, CDR1 is WNHNN and CDR2 SYGVQD (reference sequence). V was clipped by 3 bases and J by 1 base; unmatched bases: 4. Here the CDR3 reads CASSEGGAGTDTQYF. DNA for the CDR3: TGCGCCAGCAGTGAAGGGGGCGCCGGCACAGATACGCAGTATTTT.